The 23 T cell receptor beta chains below were found in one sample sequenced in a study of metastatic and nonmetastatic thyroid tumors. TCRdb re-clonotyped the PCR reads through MiXCR. The sample yields approximately 32,000 clones, 15% to 20% seen once. Among the patients, none had received any treatment before thyroid surgery. The sequencing input was blood. These receptors were taken from a female donor with papillary thyroid cancer or a benign thyroid nodule (not recorded which). Some clones in this sample may be carry-over from other donors' samples.

V is TRBV6-5 and J is TRBJ2-1; D is uncertain. The CDR3 is 13 amino acids. V lost 2 bases and J 4 bases, leaving 6 bases between the germline ends. Per the germline V gene, CDR1 is MNHEY and CDR2 is SVGAGI. The CDR3 DNA sequence: TGTGCCAGCAGTTACGGGCGGTACAATGAGCAGTTCTTC. Protein: CASSYGRYNEQFF.

The table lists this clone with many counts. The rearrangement uses TRBV11-2 and TRBJ1-4; the D is unclear. CDR1 is SGHAT, CDR2 FQNNGV, per germline. The CDR3 consists of 13 residues. The V and J ends lost 1 base and 4 bases respectively, with 4 bases between them. The CDR3 region is CASSLVLNEKLFF. The DNA of the CDR3 is TGTGCCAGCAGCTTAGTCCTTAATGAAAAACTGTTTTTT.

This clone was counted at least ten times. A much larger clone lies a single base off, so this may be a read error. The V gene is TRBV19, the J gene TRBJ1-2; D is uncertain. The CDR3 runs 15 residues. Per the germline V gene, CDR1 is LNHDA and CDR2 is SQIVND (reference sequence). The DNA of the CDR3 is TGTGCCAGTAATATAGATTCTACGGTCACCTATGGCTACACCTTC. Amino acids: CASNIDSTVTYGYTF. The full variable domain, completed using reference TRBV19 and TRBJ1-2, is DGGITQSPKYLFRKEGQNVTLSCEQNLNHDAMYWYRQDPGQGLRLIYYSQIVNDFQKGDIAEGYSVSREKKESFPLTVTSAQKNPTAFYLCASNIDSTVTYGYTFGSGTRLTVV.

In this sample, this clone turned up many times. The chain uses TRBV6-1 and TRBJ2-7; the D is unclear. Germline V gives CDR1 MNHNS, CDR2 SASEGT. This CDR3 comprises 16 residues. Trimming removed 7 bases from V and 5 bases from J, with 24 bases in between. CDR3 DNA sequence: TGTGCCAGCACCTCAGATTCCGAACCGGACCCCGACGAGCAGTACTTC. As protein: CASTSDSEPDPDEQYF.

This clone appeared many times. The CDR3 sequence is CASKLGPTAAFF. The CDR3 DNA sequence: TGTGCCAGCAAGCTGGGGCCGACCGCCGCATTCTTT. The V call is TRBV2, the J call TRBJ1-1; D perhaps matches TRBD1 (5 bases). Trimming stripped 7 bases from V and 14 bases from J, with 20 bases between. Per germline, CDR1 SNHLY and CDR2 FYNNEI. The CDR3 covers 12 residues.

This clone showed up just a few times. The chain links TRBV6-2 or TRBV6-3 to TRBJ1-6; D not resolved. The CDR3 has 12 amino acids. V dropped 5 bases and J dropped 7 bases, with 6 bases sitting between them. CDR1 and CDR2 from the germline V gene are MNHEY and SVGEGT. Here the CDR3 DNA reads TGTGCCAGCAGTATTTGGAATTCACCCCTCCACTTT. This gives the protein CASSIWNSPLHF.

Many counts were recorded for this clone. The chain has TRBV10-3 and TRBJ2-7, with D possibly matching TRBD2 (7 bases). Per germline, CDR1 ENHRY and CDR2 SYGVKD. The CDR3 is 13 residues long. V lost 1 base and J lost 6, with 10 bases in between. The chain's CDR3 is CAISEWGGREQYF. The CDR3 DNA sequence: TGTGCCATCAGTGAGTGGGGGGGCCGCGAGCAGTACTTC.

This clone was counted ten times or more. The chain has TRBV6-5 and TRBJ2-3, with 8 bases that match TRBD1. After removal of 0 bases from V and 6 bases from J, the junction contained 8 bases not matched to a gene. The germline V gene has CDR1 MNHEY and CDR2 SVGAGI. The length of the CDR3 is 16 residues. In nucleotides, the CDR3 is TGTGCCAGCAGTTACTCAGCTCAGGGGGCAGCGGATACGCAGTATTTT. Encoded protein: CASSYSAQGAADTQYF.

This chain joins TRBV7-9 and TRBJ2-7; D remains unclear. This CDR3 spans 13 amino acids. Looked up from germline, CDR1 is SEHNR and CDR2 is FQNEAQ (reference sequence). V lost 5 bases, J lost 5 bases, and 13 bases lay in between. The DNA of the CDR3 is TGTGCCAGCAGCACCTCTCATTTCCACGAGCAGTACTTC. The encoded protein is CASSTSHFHEQYF.

The V and J genes are TRBV6-1 and TRBJ2-3; 10 bases agree with TRBD2. CDR3 length: 16 residues. Germline lookup yields CDR1 MNHNS and CDR2 SASEGT. V trimming: 1 base; J trimming: 2 bases; junction bases outside the gene matches: 3. CDR3 sequence reads: CASSEGLAGFTDTQYF. DNA for the CDR3: TGTGCCAGCAGTGAAGGACTAGCGGGCTTCACAGATACGCAGTATTTT.

The chain couples TRBV28 to TRBJ2-7; no reliable D call. This CDR3 is built from 17 residues. Trimming took 8 bases from V and 13 from J, leaving 36 bases between them. Germline V gives CDR1 MDHEN, CDR2 SYDVKM. Written as DNA, the CDR3 is TGTGCCAGCTTGGCCGCTTTTCGGCAAGCTTTTTCCGACGAGAACTACTTC. Its protein is CASLAAFRQAFSDENYF.

This clone counts as medium-sized. The sample has other DNA sequences that encode this CDR3 too. V gene TRBV6-4 combines with J gene TRBJ1-6; D is ambiguous. The V gene lost 6 bases and the J gene lost 8 bases, with 11 bases spanning the gap. Per germline, CDR1 MRHNA and CDR2 SNTAGT. The CDR3 loop spans 13 amino acids. Here the CDR3 DNA reads TGTGCCAGCAGCGAACAAGCGGATTCACCCCTCCACTTT. It specifies CASSEQADSPLHF.

There are many counts of this clone. This rearrangement joins TRBV10-3 to TRBJ1-2; TRBD1 might be the D (6 bases). The CDR3 consists of 17 residues. V was trimmed by 0 bases and J by 0 bases, leaving 14 bases between them. Per the germline V gene, CDR1 is ENHRY and CDR2 is SYGVKD. CDR3 protein: CAISESIPQGPNYGYTF. CDR3 in DNA: TGTGCCATCAGTGAGTCGATTCCACAGGGACCTAACTATGGCTACACCTTC.

This clone was picked up many times. The CDR3 nucleotides are TGCAGTGCGCCGGGGGGCCTCGACACCGGGGAGCTGTTTTTT. Its translation: CSAPGGLDTGELFF. The V call is TRBV20-1, the J call TRBJ2-2, with a possible D match to TRBD2 (7 bases). The CDR3 is 14 amino acids. V shed 6 bases and J shed 3 bases, with 14 bases lying between them. Looked up from germline, CDR1 is DFQATT and CDR2 is SNEGSKA (reference sequence).

This clone was counted many times. V and J are TRBV9 and TRBJ2-3, with 9 bases lining up with TRBD2. The V gene end was trimmed by 0 bases and the J gene end by 6 bases; junction bases not matched to a gene: 11. Germline CDR1 reads SGDLS; CDR2 reads YYNGEE. There are 17 residues in the CDR3. The CDR3, as DNA: TGTGCCAGCAGCGTAGGGAGTAGCGGGGGATTTTCGGATACGCAGTATTTT. It yields the protein CASSVGSSGGFSDTQYF.

This clone has ten or more counts. This sequence joins TRBV30 and TRBJ1-2; D not certain. V was shortened by 4 bases and J by 2 bases, with 11 bases between the two germline ends. This CDR3 has 13 residues. CDR1 GTSNPN and CDR2 SVGIG come from the germline V gene (reference sequence). CDR3 nucleotide sequence: TGTGCCTGGACGCGGGGAGAGAACTATGGCTACACCTTC. It is translated as CAWTRGENYGYTF.

The chain couples TRBV20-1 to TRBJ1-2; possible D gene TRBD1, 5 bases. Germline values: CDR1 DFQATT, CDR2 SNEGSKA (reference sequence). This CDR3 comprises 13 residues. The V gene lost 0 bases and the J gene lost 7 bases, with 12 bases spanning the gap. The CDR3 protein is CSARDAGGFGYTF. The DNA of the CDR3 is TGCAGTGCTAGAGATGCCGGGGGTTTTGGCTACACCTTC.

The V call is TRBV18, the J call TRBJ2-7, with 7 bases matching TRBD2. Germline V CDR1 and CDR2: KGHSH, LQKENI. This CDR3 has 15 amino acids. Unmatched junction bases numbered 9, after V lost 2 bases and J lost 5 bases. CDR3 residues: CASSPGRTSINEQYF. CDR3 bases: TGTGCCAGCTCACCAGGGCGGACTAGTATTAACGAGCAGTACTTC.

Comment on this clone: A read error may account for a junction end that differs from germline. The chain joins TRBV7-9 to TRBJ1-2; no clear D gene. The CDR3 is made up of 15 amino acids. The germline gives CDR1 SEHNR, CDR2 FQNEAQ (reference sequence). The chain's CDR3 is CAISLTSSANYGYTF. As DNA, the CDR3 is TGTGCCATCAGCCTAACGAGTTCAGCTAACTATGGCTACACCTTC.

This clone has ten or more counts. The V and J genes are TRBV12-3 or TRBV12-4 and TRBJ2-3, with TRBD1 matching 7 bases. CDR3 length: 17 amino acids. The junction had 12 bases not matched to a gene; V was cut back by 3 bases and J by 3 bases. The CDR3 sequence: CASSLSTTGDWTDTQYF. The CDR3, as DNA: TGTGCCAGCAGTTTGAGCACAACAGGGGATTGGACAGATACGCAGTATTTT.

V and J are TRBV5-1 and TRBJ1-6; D gene ambiguous. The CDR3 is 16 residues long. Trimming removed 4 bases at V and 8 bases at J, with 19 bases between. Germline values: CDR1 SGHRS, CDR2 YFSETQ. The CDR3 is CASSTLAMGLDSPLHF. The CDR3 coding sequence is TGCGCCAGCAGCACTCTAGCAATGGGGTTAGATTCACCCCTCCACTTT.

This clone was detected many times. The V gene is TRBV30, the J gene TRBJ2-7, with D possibly being TRBD1 or TRBD2 (7 bases each). The germline V gene encodes CDR1 GTSNPN and CDR2 SVGIG (reference sequence). The CDR3 contains 15 residues. V shed 4 bases and J shed 5 bases, with 21 bases lying between them. The CDR3 DNA reads TGTGCCTGGAAGGTGGGAGGGGAAGGGGGCCACGAGCAGTACTTC. Translating it yields CAWKVGGEGGHEQYF.

This chain links TRBV18 with TRBJ2-1; 12 positions match TRBD2. Germline trimming cut 10 bases from V and 8 bases from J; bases unmatched to any gene: 15. This CDR3 is built from 16 residues. CDR1 and CDR2 (germline): KGHSH, LQKENI. CDR3 nucleotides: TGTGCCAACTCGCCCCAGACTAGCGGGAGTTTAGATGAGCAGTTCTTC. The encoded protein is CANSPQTSGSLDEQFF.